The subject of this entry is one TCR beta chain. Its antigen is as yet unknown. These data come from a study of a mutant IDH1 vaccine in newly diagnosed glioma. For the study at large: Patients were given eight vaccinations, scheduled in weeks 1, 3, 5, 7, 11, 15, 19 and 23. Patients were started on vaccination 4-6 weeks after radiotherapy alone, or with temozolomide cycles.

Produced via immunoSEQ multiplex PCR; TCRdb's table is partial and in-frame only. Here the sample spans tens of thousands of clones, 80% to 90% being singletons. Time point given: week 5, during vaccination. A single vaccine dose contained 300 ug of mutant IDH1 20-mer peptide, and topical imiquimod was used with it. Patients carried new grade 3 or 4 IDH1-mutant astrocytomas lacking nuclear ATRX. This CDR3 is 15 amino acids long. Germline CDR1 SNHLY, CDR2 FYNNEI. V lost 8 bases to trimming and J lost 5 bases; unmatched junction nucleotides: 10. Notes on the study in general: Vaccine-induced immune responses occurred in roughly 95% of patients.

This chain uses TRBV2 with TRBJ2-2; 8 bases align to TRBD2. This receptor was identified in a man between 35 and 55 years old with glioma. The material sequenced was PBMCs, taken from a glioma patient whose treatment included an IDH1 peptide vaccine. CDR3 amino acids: CASSAPAGVTGELFF. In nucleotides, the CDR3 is TGTGCCAGCTCAGCCCCAGCGGGAGTTACCGGGGAGCTGTTTTTT.